This TCR beta chain was sequenced for a study of radiation and T cells in renal cell carcinoma. Background on the study: Nephrectomy followed 15 Gy stereotactic body radiation by 4 weeks. Regarding the study as a whole: In blood, top tumor clones expanded by 2 weeks, shrinking by 4.

Regarding this clone: Its specificity is unknown.

This table comes from immunoSEQ multiplex PCR, and its TCRdb copy is limited to in-frame clones, with some not included. The sample includes 120,000 to 150,000 clones, 75% to 90% seen only once; the top ten take roughly 23%. The CDR3 has 13 amino acids. Germline loops: CDR1 SGHNT, CDR2 YYREEE (reference sequence). Trimming pared 2 bases from V and 2 bases from J, leaving 8 bases between. Time point described: baseline pretreatment blood. The treatment: 15 Gy SBRT to primary tumor, nephrectomy 4 weeks later. Blood was sampled at baseline, 2 weeks and 4 weeks after SBRT. Sequencing used blood, obtained from a patient whose treatment included radiotherapy and nephrectomy. This sequence joins TRBV5-4 and TRBJ2-7; tentatively, D is TRBD1 (6 bases). This receptor was obtained from a woman between 50 and 59 years old with renal cell carcinoma. The CDR3 spells CASSLQGPYEQYF. CDR3 in DNA: TGTGCCAGCAGCTTACAGGGTCCCTACGAGCAGTACTTC.